The entry below gives a single T cell receptor beta chain sequence along with its context. The antigen this receptor binds is unknown. No qualities accompany the bases; no much larger clone lies one base away. V and J are truncated by 5 bases and 8 bases respectively, leaving an intervening sequence of 3 bases. The CDR3 goes from the cysteine to the phenylalanine over 10 residues. Only the CDR3 DNA stays, 30 bases, in frame from base 1. The germline V gene (reference sequence) sets CDR1 to SEHNR and CDR2 to FQNEAQ. This entry is derived from a study of identifying expanded T cells in peripheral blood (dated by TCRdb to about 2019). Broadly, across the study: Separate aliquots of the same genomic DNA pool were sequenced to produce technical replicates, and four replicates were compared in pairs.

Overall study outcomes, separate from this receptor: Both the number of clones called differentially abundant and the false-positive rate were significantly reduced by the beta-binomial model across all healthy-donor time intervals. The authors expected that over much longer intervals, such as months to years, biological variance in healthy repertoires might increase even further. Between technical replicates the binomial model flagged 0.9 to 1.5 differentially abundant clones, whereas over roughly two weeks the binomial model flagged about 15 and over about four weeks around 20. Across all healthy donors, variance in clone template counts between approximately 2-week samples was found to increase significantly with total template count.

No immune events, such as infections, were documented for the healthy donors during the collection period. To calibrate time-dependent variance in a beta-binomial model of T-cell clone differential abundance, blood repertoires from healthy donors were used as a training cohort. The training cohort included around 10 healthy donors, of whom 3 were female and 7 were male. On average the donors were around 41 years old, and their ages spanned about 29 to 65 years. Whole blood, obtained from a commercial supplier, was collected from each healthy donor at three time points spaced approximately two weeks apart. For immunosequencing, genomic DNA was extracted from whole blood that had not been sorted. TCRbeta CDR3 regions were profiled by bias-controlled multiplex PCR amplification of genomic DNA with the immunoSEQ Assay. As for the authors' bioinformatics: To quantify the absolute abundance of each unique TCRbeta CDR3 region, the sequences were collapsed and filtered. Differential abundance was assessed using a binomial (Fisher-equivalent) model and a beta-binomial model in which time-dependent variance fitted from healthy donors was added. Any clone with fewer than 5 combined templates was excluded, and a clone was called differentially abundant if its Benjamini-Hochberg FDR was below 0.01. In the beta-binomial model, variance was expressed as a function of the total template count across the two samples, in the form v = (b*log(k)+a)^2. In its TCRdb copy, this immuneACCESS table keeps in-frame sequences only and misses some clones. Where compared with another copy, unresolved V genes explain less than half of these, and the others have no known cause. V and J calls plus clone size are reproduced from that table; the DNA served to infer D and trimming. This sample lists 100,000 to 110,000 clones; around 90% were detected once. Clones ranked in the top ten supply just over 5.5% of the sample.

The chain was built from TRBV7-9 and TRBJ1-4, with an unclear D gene assignment. Sequenced material: blood. This clonotype originated in a person aged 18 to 70 in good health. The CDR3 amino acid sequence is: CASSGEKLFF. In nucleotide form, the sequence is TGTGCCAGCAGCGGCGAAAAACTGTTTTTT.